These 32 T cell receptor beta chains were all obtained from the same sample, sequenced in a study of OX40 agonist ivuxolimab in advanced cancers. Some clones are missing from TCRdb's copy, which holds only in-frame ones; the method was immunoSEQ multiplex PCR. The sample contains tens of thousands of clones, approximately 83% of which appear only once. The material sequenced was CD4+ or CD8+ T cells sorted from blood, taken in a trial of the OX40 agonist ivuxolimab. All receptors derive from an adult with an advanced solid tumor such as melanoma, head and neck, liver or kidney cancer.

V is TRBV7-3 and J is TRBJ2-2, with a tentative D call TRBD2 (7 bases). The V end was cut by 4 bases, the J end by 6 bases, with 12 bases between. This CDR3 spans 14 amino acids. Germline V CDR1 and CDR2: SGHTA, FQGTGA. The CDR3 region has the DNA TGTGCCAGCAGCTCAACAGGGAGGGCCGGGGAGCTGTTTTTT. This translates into CASSSTGRAGELFF.

J is TRBJ1-1 and V is TRBV6-4; D perhaps matches TRBD1 (5 bases). In germline, CDR1 is MRHNA, CDR2 SNTAGT. The ends were cut back, 4 bases at V and 5 bases at J, with 14 bases in the middle. The CDR3 loop spans 14 amino acids. The chain's CDR3 is CASSVHDSQTEAFF. The CDR3, as DNA: TGTGCCAGCAGTGTTCACGACAGCCAAACTGAAGCTTTCTTT.

The chain combines TRBV6-5 with TRBJ1-4; possible D gene TRBD1, 5 bases. This CDR3 comprises 16 residues. V was trimmed by 0 bases and J by 3 bases, leaving 11 bases between them. The V gene's germline CDR1 is MNHEY and CDR2 SVGAGI. DNA for the CDR3: TGTGCCAGCAGTTACTCGATCAGGGTAGCTAATGAAAAACTGTTTTTT. This encodes CASSYSIRVANEKLFF.

V usage is TRBV28 and J usage is TRBJ2-3, with TRBD2 matching 7 bases. The CDR3 totals 17 residues. Germline CDR1 is MDHEN and CDR2 is SYDVKM. Unmatched junction bases numbered 15, after V lost 6 bases and J lost 3 bases. DNA of the CDR3: TGTGCCAGCAGCCGTTTCAAAACGGGGGGTGGTACAGATACGCAGTATTTT. It translates to CASSRFKTGGGTDTQYF.

This clone was observed a few times. The chain couples TRBV2 to TRBJ1-2; D not certain. The length of the CDR3 is 13 residues. CDR1 SNHLY and CDR2 FYNNEI come from the germline V gene. Trimming left V 5 bases short and J 4 bases short, with 11 bases between. Written as DNA, the CDR3 is TGTGCCAGCAGTAAAGGGAATGCCTATGGCTACACCTTC. It is translated as CASSKGNAYGYTF.

The chain uses TRBV30 and TRBJ2-7, with 7 nucleotides matching TRBD1. The CDR3 is 12 amino acids. After removal of 3 bases from V and 4 bases from J, the junction contained 3 bases not matched to a gene. CDR1 and CDR2 from the germline V gene are GTSNPN and SVGIG (reference sequence). The CDR3 coding sequence is TGTGCCTGGAGGCAGGGGGTTTACGAGCAGTACTTC. Its translation is CAWRQGVYEQYF.

This clone was counted once. The chain is built from TRBV6-5 and TRBJ1-2; TRBD1 is a possible D gene (5 bases). The CDR3 sequence is 12 residues long. Germline V gene data show CDR1 as MNHEY and CDR2 as SVGAGI. Trimming removed 4 bases at V and 8 bases at J, with 11 bases between. CDR3 amino acids: CASSFGAQGYTF. The CDR3 coding sequence is TGTGCCAGCAGTTTCGGGGCGCAGGGCTACACCTTC.

The rearrangement links TRBV6-1 to TRBJ1-5; maybe TRBD1 (5 bases). V was shortened by 1 base and J by 2 bases, with 12 bases between the two germline ends. The germline V gene encodes CDR1 MNHNS and CDR2 SASEGT. The CDR3 has 16 amino acids. CDR3 nucleotides: TGTGCCAGCAGTGAAGGGGCGGGGGGTGGCAATCAGCCCCAGCATTTT. This encodes CASSEGAGGGNQPQHF.

J is TRBJ1-1 and V is TRBV6-5; D perhaps matches TRBD1 (6 bases). Trimming pared 2 bases from V and 8 bases from J, leaving 9 bases between. CDR1 and CDR2 (germline): MNHEY, SVGAGI. CDR3 length equals 12 residues. The CDR3 DNA reads TGTGCCAGCAGTTACCGGGGGCTGGAAGCTTTCTTT. Translated, it gives CASSYRGLEAFF.

This sequence joins TRBV5-1 and TRBJ1-2; D unclear. The CDR3 contains 15 residues. V dropped 0 bases and J dropped 8 bases, with 17 bases sitting between them. Germline loops: CDR1 SGHRS, CDR2 YFSETQ. CDR3 region: CASSLDAGSIGGYTF. The CDR3 DNA reads TGCGCCAGCAGCTTGGATGCTGGGAGTATTGGGGGCTACACCTTC.

The V call is TRBV7-9, the J call TRBJ2-5, with D unclear. This CDR3 is built from 17 residues. V shed 5 bases and J shed 5 bases, with 24 bases lying between them. Germline-derived CDR1 and CDR2 are SEHNR and FQNEAQ (reference sequence). The CDR3 sequence is CASSPRLGRSGWETQYF. The CDR3 region has the DNA TGTGCCAGCAGCCCACGCCTTGGTCGGTCAGGTTGGGAGACCCAGTACTTC.

The chain carries TRBV28 and TRBJ2-7; perhaps TRBD2 as D (7 bases). Looked up from germline, CDR1 is MDHEN and CDR2 is SYDVKM. The CDR3 runs to 16 residues. V was pared by 1 base and J by 1 base, with 14 bases between. This chain's CDR3 is CASSLSRGAGSYEQYF. CDR3 DNA: TGTGCCAGCAGTTTATCCCGGGGGGCTGGGTCCTACGAGCAGTACTTC.

This CDR3 is CASSQRGLDTQYF. In DNA, the CDR3 is TGTGCCAGCAGCCAGCGGGGTTTAGATACGCAGTATTTT. The chain has TRBV7-3 and TRBJ2-3; 7 nucleotides line up with TRBD2. CDR3 length: 13 residues. Germline V gene sequence: CDR1 SGHTA, CDR2 FQGTGA. V lost 5 bases to trimming and J lost 5 bases; unmatched junction nucleotides: 4.

This clone was seen more than once but under ten times. The rearrangement links TRBV14 to TRBJ2-3; TRBD1 aligns across 11 bases. CDR1 and CDR2 (germline): SGHDN, FVKESK. The CDR3 is 16 residues long. Trimming removed 3 bases from V and 7 bases from J; junction bases left unmatched: 9. The CDR3 loop reads CASSQVGQGVWNTQYF. The CDR3 bases are TGTGCCAGCAGCCAGGTGGGACAGGGGGTATGGAATACGCAGTATTTT.

The chain carries TRBV19 and TRBJ2-5; no clear D. Trimming pared 3 bases from V and 1 base from J, leaving 9 bases between. The germline gives CDR1 LNHDA, CDR2 SQIVND (reference sequence). The CDR3 runs 14 residues. In DNA form, the CDR3 reads TGTGCCAGTAGTATCTCAGGATTCCAAGAGACCCAGTACTTC. As protein: CASSISGFQETQYF.

The chain has TRBV15 and TRBJ2-5; weak D call: TRBD2 (7 bases). Germline CDR1 reads LNHNV; CDR2 reads YYDKDF (reference sequence). The CDR3 runs to 17 residues. The V end was cut by 8 bases, the J end by 5 bases, with 27 bases between. As DNA, the CDR3 is TGTGCCACCCGCCGTGAGAGGGCGGGAGAAGGGGGTGAGACCCAGTACTTC. This translates into CATRRERAGEGGETQYF.

V and J are TRBV6-6 and TRBJ2-7, with D unresolved. The CDR3 extends over 12 amino acids. Trimming left V 2 bases short and J 6 bases short, with 8 bases between. Looked up from germline, CDR1 is MNHNY and CDR2 is SVGAGI (reference sequence). CDR3 sequence: CASSYKGSEQYF. DNA for the CDR3: TGTGCCAGCAGTTACAAGGGTTCCGAGCAGTACTTC.

The genes are TRBV28 and TRBJ2-2; D might be TRBD2 (5 bases). Trimming removed 4 bases at V and 5 bases at J, with 8 bases between. CDR3 size: 13 residues. The germline V gene encodes CDR1 MDHEN and CDR2 SYDVKM. The DNA of the CDR3 is TGTGCCAGCAGTTCACGGGGAACCGGGGAGCTGTTTTTT. This codes for CASSSRGTGELFF.

The chain couples TRBV7-8 to TRBJ2-2; TRBD2 agrees at 8 bases. The germline CDR1 and CDR2 sequences are SGHVS and FQNEAQ. V gave up 3 bases and J gave up 4 bases; unmatched junction bases: 7. CDR3 length: 16 residues. CDR3 bases: TGTGCCAGCAGCTTCAAGCGGGAGTTTCGCACCGGGGAGCTGTTTTTT. Protein: CASSFKREFRTGELFF.

The chain is built from TRBV5-1 and TRBJ2-3; TRBD1 might be the D (5 bases). The CDR3 length is 13 residues. CDR1 and CDR2 (germline): SGHRS, YFSETQ. The V and J ends lost 4 bases and 4 bases respectively, with 10 bases between them. CDR3 protein: CASSLDTPDTQYF. CDR3 nucleotides: TGCGCCAGCAGCCTGGACACCCCAGATACGCAGTATTTT. Combining the CDR3 with reference TRBV5-1 and TRBJ2-3 gives the whole variable domain KAGVTQTPRYLIKTRGQQVTLSCSPISGHRSVSWYQQTPGQGLQFLFEYFSETQRNKGNFPGRFSGRQFSNSRSEMNVSTLELGDSALYLCASSLDTPDTQYFGPGTRLTVL.

The CDR3 DNA is TGTGCCAGCAGCTTATACCGGGACTCCACCTACGAGCAGTACTTC. Protein: CASSLYRDSTYEQYF. The chain joins TRBV11-2 to TRBJ2-7; a weak D match, TRBD2 (6 bases). Trimming shortened V by 2 bases and J by 2 bases, and 13 bases separated the two germline ends. This CDR3 region has 15 residues. CDR1 and CDR2 from the germline V gene are SGHAT and FQNNGV. The full variable domain, in which reference TRBV11-2 and TRBJ2-7 provide the parts outside the CDR3, is EAGVAQSPRYKIIEKRQSVAFWCNPISGHATLYWYQQILGQGPKLLIQFQNNGVVDDSQLPKDRFSAERLKGVDSTLKIQPAKLEDSAVYLCASSLYRDSTYEQYFGPGTRLTVT.

The rearrangement links TRBV19 to TRBJ1-2; D gene unclear. Germline CDR1 LNHDA, CDR2 SQIVND (reference sequence). The CDR3 totals 14 residues. With 5 bases removed from V and 9 bases from J, the gap between germline ends came to 19 bases. CDR3: CASSVGGRQGSYTF. CDR3 in DNA: TGTGCCAGTAGTGTAGGAGGCAGACAAGGGAGCTACACCTTC.

V is TRBV6-1 and J is TRBJ1-4; 7 positions match TRBD1. V was pared by 7 bases and J by 7 bases, with 12 bases of the junction left unmatched. Germline CDR1 is MNHNS and CDR2 is SASEGT. The CDR3 is made up of 15 amino acids. The CDR3 DNA is TGTGCCAGCAATCACCGCCCAGGGGGTAGTGAAAAACTGTTTTTT. The encoded protein is CASNHRPGGSEKLFF.

The chain links TRBV4-1 to TRBJ1-1; D not resolved. The V gene lost 0 bases and the J gene lost 4 bases, with 9 bases spanning the gap. Germline V gene data show CDR1 as MGHRA and CDR2 as YSYEKL. CDR3 size: 14 residues. The CDR3 reads CASSQDGKVTEAFF. The CDR3 DNA reads as TGCGCCAGCAGCCAAGATGGTAAAGTCACTGAAGCTTTCTTT.

This chain uses TRBV11-1 with TRBJ2-5; D is perhaps TRBD1 (6 bases). V was pared by 4 bases and J by 1 base, with 13 bases between. The CDR3 totals 15 residues. Germline V lookup: CDR1 SGHAT, CDR2 FQDESV (reference sequence). CDR3 nucleotides: TGTGCCAGCAGCTCGAGACAGGTTCTCCAAGAGACCCAGTACTTC. Translated, it gives CASSSRQVLQETQYF.

This clone turned up a few times. The rearrangement joins TRBV5-1 to TRBJ2-3, with 8 bases aligning to TRBD1. Germline-derived CDR1 and CDR2 are SGHRS and YFSETQ. Trimming at V came to 4 bases and at J to 5 bases, leaving 15 bases not matched to a gene. This CDR3 is built from 17 residues. The DNA of the CDR3 is TGCGCCAGCAGCCCCCGTTCCTCGGACAGGGCACGAGATACGCAGTATTTT. Residues: CASSPRSSDRARDTQYF.

The chain carries TRBV4-1 and TRBJ1-1; 9 bases align to TRBD1. CDR1 is MGHRA and CDR2 is YSYEKL in the germline V gene. With 3 bases clipped from V and 4 bases from J, the junction kept 9 bases outside the gene matches. This CDR3 spans 16 amino acids. The CDR3 loop reads CASSQGDRASCTEAFF. The CDR3 DNA is TGCGCCAGCAGCCAGGGGGACAGGGCGAGTTGCACTGAAGCTTTCTTT.

The V and J genes are TRBV12-5 and TRBJ1-2; D uncertain. CDR3 length equals 14 residues. The ends were cut back, 4 bases at V and 0 bases at J, with 9 bases in the middle. Looked up from germline, CDR1 is LGHNT and CDR2 is FRNRAP. For the CDR3, the DNA is TGTGCTAGTGGTTGGGTTACAGCTAACTATGGCTACACCTTC. It specifies CASGWVTANYGYTF.

The chain links TRBV30 to TRBJ2-2; D call uncertain. The CDR3 contains 14 residues. Trimming removed 7 bases at V and 0 bases at J, with 12 bases between. Looked up from germline, CDR1 is GTSNPN and CDR2 is SVGIG (reference sequence). The CDR3 loop reads CASLGITNTGELFF. In DNA form, the CDR3 reads TGTGCCTCCCTAGGGATTACGAACACCGGGGAGCTGTTTTTT.

The rearrangement joins TRBV2 to TRBJ2-7; 13 positions agree with TRBD2. The V gene end was trimmed by 2 bases and the J gene end by 9 bases; junction bases not matched to a gene: 4. Per the germline V gene, CDR1 is SNHLY and CDR2 is FYNNEI. The CDR3 runs to 14 residues. CDR3 sequence (DNA): TGTGCCAGCAGTGAAACTAGCGGGGGGGCACGGCAGTACTTC. Residues: CASSETSGGARQYF. Complete variable domain (other parts from reference TRBV2 and TRBJ2-7): EPEVTQTPSHQVTQMGQEVILRCVPISNHLYFYWYRQILGQKVEFLVSFYNNEISEKSEIFDDQFSVERPDGSNFTLKIRSTKLEDSAMYFCASSETSGGARQYFGPGTRLTVT.

V and J are TRBV27 and TRBJ2-7; 9 nucleotides align to TRBD2. This CDR3 spans 16 amino acids. Per the germline V gene, CDR1 is MNHEY and CDR2 is SMNVEV (reference sequence). The J segment lost 3 bases and the V segment lost 3 bases, leaving 9 bases of the junction unmatched. The CDR3 DNA is TGTGCCAGCAGTTTGGTGGGCGGGAGGGGAGTCTACGAGCAGTACTTC. This sequence encodes CASSLVGGRGVYEQYF.

The chain has TRBV29-1 and TRBJ2-7, with 9 bases aligning to TRBD2. Germline-derived CDR1 and CDR2 are SQVTM and ANQGSEA. The length of the CDR3 is 13 residues. Unmatched junction bases numbered 3, after V lost 6 bases and J lost 0 bases. CDR3 in DNA: TGCAGCGTGGATAGCGGGAGCTCCTACGAGCAGTACTTC. Protein: CSVDSGSSYEQYF.